Listed below are T cell receptor beta chains from one sample, sequenced in a study of blood T cell repertoires in COVID-19. Clones were read by immunoSEQ multiplex PCR, and TCRdb kept only the in-frame ones, dropping some. Among roughly 40,000 clones listed, around 83% were seen once. The specimen was peripheral blood. These receptors were taken from a man aged 65-85 years with acute or convalescent COVID-19. CDR3s include the opening cysteine and the closing phenylalanine or tryptophan. The D gene is left open where the match is weak. For some rows the clone size is stated as once, few or many, or as a class when expanded; others skip it.

v_call	j_call	clone_size	d_call	cdr3_nt	cdr3_aa
TRBV5-5	TRBJ1-5	NA	TRBD1	TGTGCCAGCAGCTTGGGACCTGACAGGGTTCAGCCCCAGCATTTT	CASSLGPDRVQPQHF
TRBV10-3	TRBJ2-3	NA	TRBD1	TGTGCCATCAGTGCGATGGGGACAGGGCCAGATACGCAGTATTTT	CAISAMGTGPDTQYF
TRBV7-2	TRBJ1-6	NA	NA	TGTGCCAGCAGCCTACAGAATTCACCCCTCCACTTT	CASSLQNSPLHF
TRBV12-5	TRBJ2-1	NA	NA	TGTGCTAGTGGTGGACCCCCTAGCTGGAAAGGCGATGAGCAGTTCTTC	CASGGPPSWKGDEQFF
TRBV4-1	TRBJ1-4	NA	NA	TGCGCCAGCAGCCAAGCTCCGGGAGCCTCTTATGAAAAACTGTTTTTT	CASSQAPGASYEKLFF
TRBV18	TRBJ2-2	NA	TRBD2	TGTGCCAGCTCCCCGAGGACGGGAGGATGGGAGCTGTTTTTT	CASSPRTGGWELFF
TRBV5-1	TRBJ2-2	NA	NA	TGCGCCAGCAGCAACCAGGGCACCGGGGAGCTGTTTTTT	CASSNQGTGELFF
TRBV28	TRBJ2-7	NA	NA	TGTGCCAGCAGTTCACAGGGATTCGAGCAGTACTTC	CASSSQGFEQYF
TRBV3-1/TRBV3-2	TRBJ1-2	NA	NA	TGTGCCAGCAGCCAAGATTCTGGAGAAGCGGGCTACACCTTC	CASSQDSGEAGYTF
TRBV18	TRBJ1-1	NA	NA	TGTGCCAGCTCACCCAGGGGGAACACTGAAGCTTTCTTT	CASSPRGNTEAFF
TRBV19	TRBJ1-5	once	NA	TGTGCCAGTTCGACTCCAGGGGTAGGCCAGCCCCAGCATTTT	CASSTPGVGQPQHF
TRBV23-1	TRBJ2-6	NA	NA	TGCGCCAGCAGTCAATCCGCCCGGGTGGAGACTGGGGCCAACGTCCTGACTTTC	CASSQSARVETGANVLTF
TRBV15	TRBJ2-5	NA	NA	TGTGCCACCAGCGCCAGGGTCCCAGAGACCCAGTACTTC	CATSARVPETQYF
TRBV7-3	TRBJ1-6	NA	TRBD1	TGTGCCAGCAGCTACGGGACAGGTGATTCACCCCTCCACTTT	CASSYGTGDSPLHF
TRBV27	TRBJ2-7	NA	NA	TGTGCCAGCAGTTTTCGTGGTAGGGGCGAGCAGTACTTC	CASSFRGRGEQYF
TRBV28	TRBJ2-4	NA	NA	TGTGCCAGCAGGGACAGCTCCCAAAACATTCAGTACTTC	CASRDSSQNIQYF
TRBV30	TRBJ2-7	NA	TRBD1	TGTGCCTTAAAGTTGAGGGACAGAGACTACGAGCAGTACTTC	CALKLRDRDYEQYF
TRBV7-6	TRBJ2-7	once	NA	TGTGCCAGCAGCTTACAGGGGGCTAGCGGCGTAGAGCAGTACTTC	CASSLQGASGVEQYF
TRBV25-1	TRBJ2-2	NA	TRBD1	TGTGCCAGCACCCGACAGGGGGCTACCGGGGAGCTGTTTTTT	CASTRQGATGELFF
TRBV10-2	TRBJ2-2	once	TRBD2	TGCGCCAGCAGTGGGGACTACCCTAGCACCGGGGAGCTGTTTTTT	CASSGDYPSTGELFF
TRBV9	TRBJ1-4	NA	TRBD1	TGTGCCAGCAGCGTCGGACAGGGGCCGGGTGAAAAACTGTTTTTT	CASSVGQGPGEKLFF
TRBV7-9	TRBJ2-2	few	NA	TGTGCCAGCAGCAGGGTTGGGGGCGTTGACACCGGGGAGCTGTTTTTT	CASSRVGGVDTGELFF
TRBV4-3	TRBJ1-4	NA	TRBD1	TGCGCCAGCAGCCCGGGACAGGGTGACAATGAAAAACTGTTTTTT	CASSPGQGDNEKLFF
TRBV18	TRBJ2-3	NA	NA	TGTGCCAGCTCACCACCGTATGACTCTAGCGCAGATACGCAGTATTTT	CASSPPYDSSADTQYF
TRBV5-1	TRBJ1-4	NA	NA	TGCGCCAGCAGTCCGAACAGGGCAACTAATGAAAAACTGTTTTTT	CASSPNRATNEKLFF
TRBV25-1	TRBJ2-1	NA	NA	TGTGCAGCAGTGAATGATGGTCGAGGGAATGAGCAGTTCTTC	CAAVNDGRGNEQFF
TRBV7-2	TRBJ2-2	NA	TRBD2	TGTGCCAGCAGCTTACGGGAGGGCCACGGGGAGCTGTTTTTT	CASSLREGHGELFF
TRBV4-1	TRBJ1-1	NA	TRBD1	TGCGCCAGCAGCCAGTTACCGGGACAGGGGCAGAGAAAAGCTTTCTTT	CASSQLPGQGQRKAFF
TRBV18	TRBJ2-2	NA	TRBD1	TGTGCCAGCACCGACCCAGGGGGCACCGGGGAGCTGTTTTTT	CASTDPGGTGELFF
TRBV11-2	TRBJ2-3	NA	NA	TGTGCCAGCAGCTTAGGGGCCGATACGCAGTATTTT	CASSLGADTQYF
TRBV4-3	TRBJ2-2	NA	TRBD2	TGCGCCAGCAGCCAAGAGCCTCCAACTAGCGGAGTTAACACCGGGGAGCTGTTTTTT	CASSQEPPTSGVNTGELFF
TRBV7-2	TRBJ2-2	NA	NA	TGTGCCAGCAGCTTACGGGCGGGCGCGAACACCGGGGAGCTGTTTTTT	CASSLRAGANTGELFF
TRBV18	TRBJ1-6	few	NA	TGTGCCAGCTCCGACAGTTTAGATTCACCCCTCCACTTT	CASSDSLDSPLHF
TRBV19	TRBJ1-4	NA	NA	TGTGCCAGTAGTATAGATAGAGGGTATCTGGAAAAACTGTTTTTT	CASSIDRGYLEKLFF
TRBV24-1	TRBJ1-2	NA	NA	TGTGCCACCCAGGGAAGGGGAGGCGACTATGGCTACACCTTC	CATQGRGGDYGYTF
TRBV6-1	TRBJ1-2	NA	NA	TGTGCCAGCAGTGAACGGAGGGGAGCTAACTATGGCTACACCTTC	CASSERRGANYGYTF
TRBV2	TRBJ1-2	NA	NA	TGTGCCAGCAGTGAAGCGACCGGGAAGCGTGGCTACACCTTC	CASSEATGKRGYTF
TRBV25-1	TRBJ1-3	NA	NA	TGTGCCAGCGAGGCGTCCTGGACTGGAAACACCATATATTTT	CASEASWTGNTIYF
TRBV23-1	TRBJ1-6	NA	NA	TGCGCCAGCAGTCTATACGGCGGGGACGACTTT	CASSLYGGDDF
TRBV2	TRBJ1-2	NA	NA	TGTGCCAGCAGTGGGCAGGCAAACTATGGCTACACCTTC	CASSGQANYGYTF
TRBV27	TRBJ1-1	NA	TRBD1	TGTGCCAGCAGTAAATCCAGGGGGTTGGGAGACACTGAAGCTTTCTTT	CASSKSRGLGDTEAFF
TRBV7-9	TRBJ1-5	NA	NA	TGTGCCAGCAGCTTAGATATTCAGCCCCAGCATTTT	CASSLDIQPQHF
TRBV11-2	TRBJ2-5	NA	NA	TGTGCCAGCAGCTTATTCCAGGAGACCCAGTACTTC	CASSLFQETQYF
TRBV5-1	TRBJ1-6	NA	TRBD1	TGCGCCAGCAGCTCCGGGACAGGGCGAGATTCACCCCTCCACTTT	CASSSGTGRDSPLHF
TRBV29-1	TRBJ2-5	few	NA	TGCAGCGCCCAGAGCCAGGGAACAGAGACCCAGTACTTC	CSAQSQGTETQYF
TRBV10-3	TRBJ2-7	NA	TRBD1	TGTGCCATCAGACCGGGACAGGCGACGTACGAGCAGTACTTC	CAIRPGQATYEQYF
TRBV7-3	TRBJ1-1	NA	TRBD1	TGTGCCAGCAGCTCCGACAGGGGGCCCACTGAAGCTTTCTTT	CASSSDRGPTEAFF
TRBV6-2/TRBV6-3	TRBJ1-5	NA	NA	TGTGCCAGCAGTTACTCGGGGGGAACCAATCAGCCCCAGCATTTT	CASSYSGGTNQPQHF